This T cell receptor beta chain was retrieved from a study of T cell responses to AZD1222 COVID-19 vaccine. This table comes from immunoSEQ multiplex PCR, and its TCRdb copy is limited to in-frame clones, with some not included. The sample includes 150,000 to 180,000 clones, approximately 90% of them seen just once. Turning to this clone: Its target is not known.

General observations from the study: Donor demographics were predominantly white British with a female majority; clonal diversity may be underestimated. Regions 160-218 and 743-854 dominated among vaccine-associated CD4 TCRs spanning spike.

The CDR3 length is 13 residues. Trimming left V 3 bases short and J 5 bases short, with 10 bases between. Germline-derived CDR1 and CDR2 are KGHSH and LQKENI. The TCR was taken from an adult in good health. The chain uses TRBV18 and TRBJ2-5, with D possibly called TRBD1 or TRBD2 (5 bases each). The specimen comprised peripheral blood, sampled on day 0 of AZD1222 vaccination. The CDR3 spells CASSPGAVETQYF. As DNA, the CDR3 is TGTGCCAGCTCACCCGGGGCCGTCGAGACCCAGTACTTC.